Given below is one T cell receptor beta chain in context. This record belongs to a study of blood T cell repertoires in COVID-19. This table comes from immunoSEQ multiplex PCR, and its TCRdb copy is limited to in-frame clones, with some not included. The sample yields about 480,000 clones, roughly nine tenths seen once. The CDR3 is 14 residues long. The V gene's germline CDR1 is MNHEY and CDR2 SVGAGI. V was pared by 6 bases and J by 5 bases, with 13 bases between. The rearrangement joins TRBV6-5 to TRBJ2-2, with D perhaps matching TRBD1 (6 bases). Input material: peripheral blood. The clonotype comes from a woman aged 45 to 65 with COVID-19, enrolled during active disease. The CDR3 is CASRTRGPTGELFF. The CDR3 nucleotides read TGTGCCAGCAGGACCAGGGGACCGACCGGGGAGCTGTTTTTT.